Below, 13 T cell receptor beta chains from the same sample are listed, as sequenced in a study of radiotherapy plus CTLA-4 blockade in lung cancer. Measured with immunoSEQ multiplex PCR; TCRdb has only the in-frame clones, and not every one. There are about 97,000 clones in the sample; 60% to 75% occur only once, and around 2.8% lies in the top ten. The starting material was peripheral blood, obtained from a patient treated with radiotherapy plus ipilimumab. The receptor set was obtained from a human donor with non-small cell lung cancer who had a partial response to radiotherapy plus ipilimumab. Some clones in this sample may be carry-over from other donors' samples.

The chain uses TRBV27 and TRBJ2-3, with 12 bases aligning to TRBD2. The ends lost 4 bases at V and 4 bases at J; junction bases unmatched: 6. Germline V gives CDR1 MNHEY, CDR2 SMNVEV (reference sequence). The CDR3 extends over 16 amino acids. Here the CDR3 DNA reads TGTGCCAGCAGTTCGCCGACTAGCGGGAGTTCAGATACGCAGTATTTT. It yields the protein CASSSPTSGSSDTQYF.

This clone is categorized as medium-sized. The CDR3 spells CASRSPGAGANVLTF. The DNA of the CDR3 is TGCGCCAGCAGATCCCCGGGGGCTGGGGCCAACGTCCTGACTTTC. V usage is TRBV4-1 and J usage is TRBJ2-6; D is possibly TRBD2 (6 bases). CDR1 MGHRA and CDR2 YSYEKL come from the germline V gene. Trimming shortened V by 6 bases and J by 2 bases, and 11 bases separated the two germline ends. The CDR3 sequence is 15 residues long.

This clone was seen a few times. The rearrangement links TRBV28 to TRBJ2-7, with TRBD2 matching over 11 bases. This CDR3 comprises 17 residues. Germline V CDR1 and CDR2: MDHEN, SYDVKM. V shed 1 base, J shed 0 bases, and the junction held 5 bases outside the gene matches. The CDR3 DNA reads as TGTGCCAGCAGTTTATCCGGACTAGCGGGCAACTCCTACGAGCAGTACTTC. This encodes CASSLSGLAGNSYEQYF.

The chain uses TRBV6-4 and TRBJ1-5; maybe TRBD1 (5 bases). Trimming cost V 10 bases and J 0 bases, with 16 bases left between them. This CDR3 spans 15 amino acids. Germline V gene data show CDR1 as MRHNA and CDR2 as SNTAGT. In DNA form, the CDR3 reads TGTGCCACCCCGGGGGGAGTGATTAGCAATCAGCCCCAGCATTTT. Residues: CATPGGVISNQPQHF.

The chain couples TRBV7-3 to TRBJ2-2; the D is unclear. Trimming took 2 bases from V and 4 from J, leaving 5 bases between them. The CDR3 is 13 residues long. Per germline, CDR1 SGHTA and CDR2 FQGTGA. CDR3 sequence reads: CASSLSSTGELFF. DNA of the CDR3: TGTGCCAGCAGCTTATCTAGCACCGGGGAGCTGTTTTTT.

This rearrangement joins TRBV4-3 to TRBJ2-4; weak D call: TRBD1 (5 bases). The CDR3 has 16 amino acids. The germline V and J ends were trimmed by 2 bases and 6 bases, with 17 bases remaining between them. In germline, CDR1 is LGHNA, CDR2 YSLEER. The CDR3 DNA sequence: TGCGCCAGCAGCCAATTATTTTGGGGCTCGATAAACATTCAGTACTTC. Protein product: CASSQLFWGSINIQYF.

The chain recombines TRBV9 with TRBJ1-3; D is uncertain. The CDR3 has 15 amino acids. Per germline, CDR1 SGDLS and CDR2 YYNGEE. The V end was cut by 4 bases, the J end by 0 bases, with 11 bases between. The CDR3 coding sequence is TGTGCCAGCAGCTCACGGTGGAGCTCTGGAAACACCATATATTTT. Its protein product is CASSSRWSSGNTIYF.

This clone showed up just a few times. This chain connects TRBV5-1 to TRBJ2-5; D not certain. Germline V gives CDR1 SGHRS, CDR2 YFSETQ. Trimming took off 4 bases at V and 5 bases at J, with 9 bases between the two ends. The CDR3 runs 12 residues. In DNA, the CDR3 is TGCGCCAGCAGCCCCTGGCGGGAGACCCAGTACTTC. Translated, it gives CASSPWRETQYF.

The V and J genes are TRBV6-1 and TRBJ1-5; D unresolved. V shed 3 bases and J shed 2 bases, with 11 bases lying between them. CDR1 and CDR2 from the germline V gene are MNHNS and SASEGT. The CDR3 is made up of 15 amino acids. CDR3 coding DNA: TGTGCCAGCAGTGATAGGGAGAGGGGCAATCAGCCCCAGCATTTT. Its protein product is CASSDRERGNQPQHF.

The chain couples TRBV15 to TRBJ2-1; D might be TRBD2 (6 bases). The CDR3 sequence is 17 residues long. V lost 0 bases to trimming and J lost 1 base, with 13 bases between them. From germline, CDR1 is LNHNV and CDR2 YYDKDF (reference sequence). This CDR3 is CATSRDLTSQSYNEQFF. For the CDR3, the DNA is TGTGCCACCAGCAGAGATCTTACTAGCCAATCCTACAATGAGCAGTTCTTC.

CDR3 region: CASSMVPVYGYTF. The CDR3 DNA reads TGTGCCAGTAGTATGGTTCCAGTCTATGGCTACACCTTC. V usage is TRBV19 and J usage is TRBJ1-2; D remains ambiguous. Germline CDR1 reads LNHDA; CDR2 reads SQIVND (reference sequence). With 3 bases removed from V and 4 bases from J, the gap between germline ends came to 9 bases. The CDR3 length is 13 residues.

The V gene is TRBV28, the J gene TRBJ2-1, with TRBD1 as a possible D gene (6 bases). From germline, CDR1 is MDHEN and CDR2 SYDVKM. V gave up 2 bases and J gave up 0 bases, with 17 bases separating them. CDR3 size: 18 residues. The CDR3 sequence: CASSLVRARGSSYNEQFF. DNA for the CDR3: TGTGCCAGCAGTTTAGTCAGGGCGAGGGGGTCCTCCTACAATGAGCAGTTCTTC.

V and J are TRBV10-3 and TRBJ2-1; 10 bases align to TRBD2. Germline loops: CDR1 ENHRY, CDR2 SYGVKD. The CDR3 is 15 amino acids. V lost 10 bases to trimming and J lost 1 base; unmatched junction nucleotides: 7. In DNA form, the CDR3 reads TGTGCCACCCAAGCGGGAGGGTCGTCCTACAATGAGCAGTTCTTC. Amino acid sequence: CATQAGGSSYNEQFF.